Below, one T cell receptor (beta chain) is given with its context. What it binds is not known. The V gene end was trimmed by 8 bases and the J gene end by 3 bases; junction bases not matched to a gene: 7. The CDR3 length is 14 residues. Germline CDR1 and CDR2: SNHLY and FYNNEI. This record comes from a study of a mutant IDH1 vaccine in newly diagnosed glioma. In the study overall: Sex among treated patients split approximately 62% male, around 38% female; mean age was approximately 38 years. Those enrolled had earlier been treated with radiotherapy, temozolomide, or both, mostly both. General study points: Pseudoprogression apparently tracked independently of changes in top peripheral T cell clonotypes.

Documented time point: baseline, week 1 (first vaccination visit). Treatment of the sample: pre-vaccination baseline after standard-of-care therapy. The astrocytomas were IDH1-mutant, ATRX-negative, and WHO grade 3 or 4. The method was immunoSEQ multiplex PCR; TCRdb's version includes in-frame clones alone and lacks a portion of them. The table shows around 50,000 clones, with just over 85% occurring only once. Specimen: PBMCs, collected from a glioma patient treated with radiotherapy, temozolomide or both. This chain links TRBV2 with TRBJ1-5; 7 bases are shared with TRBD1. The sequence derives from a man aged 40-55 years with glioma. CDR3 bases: TGTGCCAGCGACGGGACAGTCTCCAATCAGCCCCAGCATTTT. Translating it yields CASDGTVSNQPQHF.